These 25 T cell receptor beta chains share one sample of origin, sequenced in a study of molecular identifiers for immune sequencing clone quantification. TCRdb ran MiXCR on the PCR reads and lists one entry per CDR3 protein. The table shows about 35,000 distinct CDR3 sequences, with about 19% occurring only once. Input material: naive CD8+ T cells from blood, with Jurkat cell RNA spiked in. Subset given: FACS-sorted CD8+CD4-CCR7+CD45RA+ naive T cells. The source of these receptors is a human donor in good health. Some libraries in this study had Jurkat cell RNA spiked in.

The CDR3, as DNA: TGTGCCAGCAGGCCTAGCGGGACTTCCTACGAGCAGTACTTC. It translates to CASRPSGTSYEQYF. J is TRBJ2-7 and V is TRBV12-3 or TRBV12-4; TRBD2 matches 9 bases. This CDR3 is 14 amino acids long. Germline trimming cut 6 bases from V and 1 base from J; bases unmatched to any gene: 4.

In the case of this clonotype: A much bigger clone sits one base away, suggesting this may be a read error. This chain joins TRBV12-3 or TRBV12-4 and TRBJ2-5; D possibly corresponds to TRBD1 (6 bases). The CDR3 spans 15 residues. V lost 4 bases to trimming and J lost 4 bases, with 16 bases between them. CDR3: CASSWDKGQGETQYF. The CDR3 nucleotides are TGTGCCAGCAGTTGGGACAAGGGGCAGGGAGAGACCCAGTACTTC.

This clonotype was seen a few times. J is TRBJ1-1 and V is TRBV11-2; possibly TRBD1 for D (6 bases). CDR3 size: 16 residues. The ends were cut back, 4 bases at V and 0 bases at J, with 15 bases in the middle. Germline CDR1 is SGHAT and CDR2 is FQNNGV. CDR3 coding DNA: TGTGCCAGCAGCTCCCCGACAGGAATGATGAACACTGAAGCTTTCTTT. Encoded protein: CASSSPTGMMNTEAFF.

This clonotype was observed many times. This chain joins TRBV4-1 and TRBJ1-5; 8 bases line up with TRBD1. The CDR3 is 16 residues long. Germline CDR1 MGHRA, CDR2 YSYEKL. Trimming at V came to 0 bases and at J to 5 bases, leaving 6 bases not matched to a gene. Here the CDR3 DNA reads TGCGCCAGCAGCCAAGATTCAGGGGGCATTGATCAGCCCCAGCATTTT. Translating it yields CASSQDSGGIDQPQHF.

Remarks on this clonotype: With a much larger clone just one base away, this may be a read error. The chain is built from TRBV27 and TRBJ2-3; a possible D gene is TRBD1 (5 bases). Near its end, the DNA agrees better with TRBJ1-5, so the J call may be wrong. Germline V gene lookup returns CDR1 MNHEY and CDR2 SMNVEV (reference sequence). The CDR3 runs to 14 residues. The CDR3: CASGRVWGTDTQHF. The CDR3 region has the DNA TGTGCCAGCGGCAGGGTGTGGGGCACAGATACGCAGCATTTT.

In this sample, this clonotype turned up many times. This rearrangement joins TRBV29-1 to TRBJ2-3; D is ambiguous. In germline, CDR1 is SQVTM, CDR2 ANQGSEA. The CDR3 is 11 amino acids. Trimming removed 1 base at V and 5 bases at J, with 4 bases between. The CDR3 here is CSVEVLDTQYF. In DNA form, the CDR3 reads TGCAGCGTTGAAGTGCTAGATACGCAGTATTTT.

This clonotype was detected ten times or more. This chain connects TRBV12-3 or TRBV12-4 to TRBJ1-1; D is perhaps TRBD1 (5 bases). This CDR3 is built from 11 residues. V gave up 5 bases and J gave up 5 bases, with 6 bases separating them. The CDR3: CASSGGTEAFF. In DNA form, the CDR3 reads TGTGCCAGCAGTGGGGGGACTGAAGCTTTCTTT.

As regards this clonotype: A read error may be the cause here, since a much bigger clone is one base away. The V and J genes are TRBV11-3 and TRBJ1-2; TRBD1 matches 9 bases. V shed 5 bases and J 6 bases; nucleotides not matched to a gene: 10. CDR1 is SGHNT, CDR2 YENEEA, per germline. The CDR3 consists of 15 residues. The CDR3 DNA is TGTGCCAGCAGCCCCTCGGCTACAGGGGGCCATGGCTACACCTTC. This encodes CASSPSATGGHGYTF.

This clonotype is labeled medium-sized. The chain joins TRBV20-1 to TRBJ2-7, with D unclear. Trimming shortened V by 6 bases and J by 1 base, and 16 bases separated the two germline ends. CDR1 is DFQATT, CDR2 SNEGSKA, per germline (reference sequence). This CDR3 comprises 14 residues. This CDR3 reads CSAPGRWGSYEQYF. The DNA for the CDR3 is TGCAGTGCCCCCGGCAGGTGGGGATCCTACGAGCAGTACTTC.

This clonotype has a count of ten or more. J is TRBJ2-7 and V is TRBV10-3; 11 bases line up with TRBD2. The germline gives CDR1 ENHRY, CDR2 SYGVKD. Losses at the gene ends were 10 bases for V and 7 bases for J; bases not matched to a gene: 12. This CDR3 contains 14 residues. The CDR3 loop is CATAPILAGEEQYF. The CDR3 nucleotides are TGTGCCACTGCCCCGATACTAGCGGGGGAAGAGCAGTACTTC.

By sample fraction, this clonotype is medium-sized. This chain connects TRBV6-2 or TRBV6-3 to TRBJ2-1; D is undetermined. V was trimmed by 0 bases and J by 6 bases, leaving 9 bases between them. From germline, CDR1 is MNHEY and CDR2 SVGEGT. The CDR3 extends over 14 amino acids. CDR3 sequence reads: CASSYSRTGNEQFF. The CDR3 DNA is TGTGCCAGCAGTTACTCTAGAACGGGCAATGAGCAGTTCTTC.

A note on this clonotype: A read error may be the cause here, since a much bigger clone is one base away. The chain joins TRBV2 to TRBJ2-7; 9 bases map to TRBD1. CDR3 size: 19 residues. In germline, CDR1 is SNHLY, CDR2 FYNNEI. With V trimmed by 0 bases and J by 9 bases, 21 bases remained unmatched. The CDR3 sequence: CASSEALGTGLFILSGQYF. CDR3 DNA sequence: TGTGCCAGCAGTGAAGCGCTTGGGACAGGGTTGTTCATCCTTTCCGGGCAGTACTTC.

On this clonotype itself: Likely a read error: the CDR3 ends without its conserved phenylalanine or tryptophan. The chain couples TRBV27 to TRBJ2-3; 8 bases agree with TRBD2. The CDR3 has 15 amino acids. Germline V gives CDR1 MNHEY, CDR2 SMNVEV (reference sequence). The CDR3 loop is CAGSLLSGGTDTQYL. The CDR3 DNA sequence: TGTGCCGGCAGTTTGCTCAGCGGGGGTACAGATACGCAGTATCTT.

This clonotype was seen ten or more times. CDR3 in amino acids: CASSVDTGTGRYVLTF. For the CDR3, the DNA is TGTGCCAGTAGTGTCGATACCGGGACAGGGAGGTACGTCCTGACTTTC. The chain uses TRBV19 and TRBJ2-6; TRBD1 aligns across 9 bases. Germline CDR1 reads LNHDA; CDR2 reads SQIVND (reference sequence). V was clipped by 5 bases and J by 11 bases; unmatched bases: 13. The CDR3 has 16 amino acids.

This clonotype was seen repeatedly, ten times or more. The CDR3 loop reads CASSPRGGASSTDTQYF. CDR3 bases: TGCGCCAGCAGTCCCCGAGGGGGGGCATCGAGCACAGATACGCAGTATTTT. The V and J genes are TRBV23-1 and TRBJ2-3, with D possibly being TRBD2 (7 bases). TRBV23-1 is sorted into the ORF group, with uncertain function. Trimming cost V 4 bases and J 0 bases, with 17 bases left between them. This CDR3 is built from 17 residues.

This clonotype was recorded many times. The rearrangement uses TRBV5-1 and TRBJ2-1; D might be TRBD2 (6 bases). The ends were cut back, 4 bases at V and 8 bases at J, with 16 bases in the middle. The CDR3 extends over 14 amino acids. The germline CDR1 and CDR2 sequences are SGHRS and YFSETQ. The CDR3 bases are TGCGCCAGCAGCCAACTAGCTACCGACCATGAGCAGTTCTTC. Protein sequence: CASSQLATDHEQFF.

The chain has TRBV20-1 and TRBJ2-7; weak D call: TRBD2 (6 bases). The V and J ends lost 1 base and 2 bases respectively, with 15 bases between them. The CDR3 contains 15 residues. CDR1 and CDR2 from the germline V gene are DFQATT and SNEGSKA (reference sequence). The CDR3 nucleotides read TGCAGTGCTAGAGCCCGAGCGGGCGGGGCCTACGAGCAGTACTTC. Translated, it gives CSARARAGGAYEQYF.

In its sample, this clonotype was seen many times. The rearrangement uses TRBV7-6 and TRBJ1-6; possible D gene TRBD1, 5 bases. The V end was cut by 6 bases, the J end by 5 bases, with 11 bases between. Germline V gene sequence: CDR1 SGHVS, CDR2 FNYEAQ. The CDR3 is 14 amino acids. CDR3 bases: TGTGCCAGCAGATCCACGGGGGATAATTCACCCCTCCACTTT. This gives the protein CASRSTGDNSPLHF.

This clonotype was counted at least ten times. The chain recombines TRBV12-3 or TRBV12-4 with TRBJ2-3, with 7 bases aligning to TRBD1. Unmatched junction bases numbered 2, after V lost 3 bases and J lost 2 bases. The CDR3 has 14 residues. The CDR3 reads CASSFGTATDTQYF. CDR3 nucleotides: TGTGCCAGCAGTTTTGGGACAGCCACAGATACGCAGTATTTT.

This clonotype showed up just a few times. Here the CDR3 reads CASSLGQNSPLHF. CDR3 coding DNA: TGTGCCAGCAGTTTGGGCCAAAATTCACCCCTCCACTTT. This chain connects TRBV27 to TRBJ1-6; D is ambiguous. The V and J ends lost 3 bases and 7 bases respectively, with 7 bases between them. Germline V gives CDR1 MNHEY, CDR2 SMNVEV (reference sequence). There are 13 residues in the CDR3.

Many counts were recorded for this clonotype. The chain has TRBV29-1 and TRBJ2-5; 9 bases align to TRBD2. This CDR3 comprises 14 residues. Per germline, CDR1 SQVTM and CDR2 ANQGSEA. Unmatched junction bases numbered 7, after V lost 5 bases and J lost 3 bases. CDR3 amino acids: CSVSDSGRKETQYF. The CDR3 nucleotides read TGCAGCGTTTCGGATAGCGGGAGAAAAGAGACCCAGTACTTC.

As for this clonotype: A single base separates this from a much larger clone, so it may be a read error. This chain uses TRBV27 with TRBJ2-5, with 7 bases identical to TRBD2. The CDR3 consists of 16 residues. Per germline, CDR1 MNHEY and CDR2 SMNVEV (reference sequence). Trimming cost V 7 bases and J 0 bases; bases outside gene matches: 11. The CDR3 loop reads CASNPLAGADQETQYF. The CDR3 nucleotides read TGTGCCAGCAATCCCCTTGCGGGAGCGGACCAAGAGACCCAGTACTTC.

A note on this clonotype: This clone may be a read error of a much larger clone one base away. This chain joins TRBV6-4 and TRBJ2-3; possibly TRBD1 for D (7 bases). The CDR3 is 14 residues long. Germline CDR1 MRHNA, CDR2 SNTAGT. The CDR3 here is CTSSAGQTTDTQYF. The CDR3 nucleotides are TGTACCAGCAGCGCGGGACAGACCACAGATACGCAGTATTTT.

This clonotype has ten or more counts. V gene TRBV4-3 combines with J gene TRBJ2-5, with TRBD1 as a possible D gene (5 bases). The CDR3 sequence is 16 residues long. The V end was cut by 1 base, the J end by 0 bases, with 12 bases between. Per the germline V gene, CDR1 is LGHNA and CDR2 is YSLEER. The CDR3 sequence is CASSQVTGPYQETQYF. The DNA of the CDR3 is TGCGCCAGCAGCCAAGTCACAGGACCGTACCAAGAGACCCAGTACTTC.

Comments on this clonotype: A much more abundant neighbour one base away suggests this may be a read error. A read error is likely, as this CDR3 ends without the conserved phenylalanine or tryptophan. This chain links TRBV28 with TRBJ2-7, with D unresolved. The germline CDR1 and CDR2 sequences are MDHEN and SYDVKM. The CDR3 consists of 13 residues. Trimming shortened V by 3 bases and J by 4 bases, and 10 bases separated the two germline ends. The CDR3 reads CASSFSRYYEQYS. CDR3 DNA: TGTGCCAGCAGTTTCAGCAGGTATTACGAGCAGTACTCC.